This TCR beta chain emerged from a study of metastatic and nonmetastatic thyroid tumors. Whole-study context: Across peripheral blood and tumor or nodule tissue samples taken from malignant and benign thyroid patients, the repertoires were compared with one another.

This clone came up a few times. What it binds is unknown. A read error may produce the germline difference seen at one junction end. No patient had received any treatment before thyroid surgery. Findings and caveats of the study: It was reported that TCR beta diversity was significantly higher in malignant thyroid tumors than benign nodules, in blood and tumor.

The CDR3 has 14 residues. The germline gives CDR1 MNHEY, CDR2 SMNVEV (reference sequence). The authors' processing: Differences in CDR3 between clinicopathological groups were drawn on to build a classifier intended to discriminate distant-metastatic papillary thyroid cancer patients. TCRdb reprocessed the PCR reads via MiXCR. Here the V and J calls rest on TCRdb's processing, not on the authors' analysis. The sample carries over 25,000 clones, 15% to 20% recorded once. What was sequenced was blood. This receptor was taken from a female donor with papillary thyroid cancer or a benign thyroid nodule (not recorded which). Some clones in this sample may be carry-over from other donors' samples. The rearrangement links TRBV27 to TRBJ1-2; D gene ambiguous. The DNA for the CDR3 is TGTGCCAGCAGTTTATCAGGGCTTGACTATGGCTACAACTTC. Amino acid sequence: CASSLSGLDYGYNF.